The 5 T cell receptor beta chains reported below all come from one sample, sequenced in a study of IL-17A CD8 T cells in psoriatic arthritis synovium. CD3+ T cells, isolated magnetically, got PMA and ionomycin for under 1.7 hours before cytokine secretion labeling. The synovial fluid came from psoriatic arthritis joints with active inflammation. Some clones are missing from TCRdb's copy, which holds only in-frame ones; the method was immunoSEQ multiplex PCR. The sample records approximately 2,300 clones, 65% to 80% being singletons. The sample taken for sequencing was IFN-gamma+ CD8+ T cells from synovial fluid. The subset: IL-17A-IFNgamma+ memory CD8+ (Tc1) cells. All receptors come from a human donor with psoriatic arthritis.

The genes are TRBV6-5 and TRBJ1-2; D is undetermined. Germline V gives CDR1 MNHEY, CDR2 SVGAGI. The CDR3 length is 16 residues. Trimming removed 0 bases from V and 8 bases from J, with 19 bases in between. In DNA form, the CDR3 reads TGTGCCAGCAGTTACTCGAACACCGGCTCGGGCGGGGGCTACACCTTC. As protein: CASSYSNTGSGGGYTF.

This clone appeared once. This chain connects TRBV5-5 to TRBJ2-5; a possible D gene is TRBD1 (5 bases). The CDR3 contains 15 residues. The V end lost 2 bases, the J end lost 2 bases, and 13 bases lay between the germline ends. Looked up from germline, CDR1 is SGHKS and CDR2 is YYEKEE (reference sequence). DNA for the CDR3: TGTGCCAGCAGCTTAGTCGGCAGGGCTCAAGAGACCCAGTACTTC. It specifies CASSLVGRAQETQYF.

V is TRBV4-1 and J is TRBJ2-7, with D hard to call. The CDR3 is 16 amino acids. CDR1 is MGHRA, CDR2 YSYEKL, per germline. V was trimmed by 0 bases and J by 0 bases, leaving 12 bases between them. DNA of the CDR3: TGCGCCAGCAGCCAAGAATGGACGGTATCCTCCTACGAGCAGTACTTC. This encodes CASSQEWTVSSYEQYF.

V is TRBV6-5 and J is TRBJ2-7; D remains ambiguous. This CDR3 contains 13 residues. Germline lookup yields CDR1 MNHEY and CDR2 SVGAGI. Trimming removed 0 bases from V and 7 bases from J, with 10 bases in between. The CDR3 region has the DNA TGTGCCAGCAGTTACTCCCGTATGGGTGAGCAGTACTTC. This gives the protein CASSYSRMGEQYF.

This rearrangement joins TRBV2 to TRBJ1-1; 12 positions match TRBD1. The J segment lost 8 bases and the V segment lost 9 bases, leaving 7 bases of the junction unmatched. This CDR3 region has 13 residues. CDR1 and CDR2 (germline): SNHLY, FYNNEI. The CDR3, as DNA: TGTGCCAGAACCGGGACAGGGGGCCGCGAAGCTTTCTTT. It translates to CARTGTGGREAFF.